This T cell receptor beta chain was recorded in a study of blood T cell repertoires in COVID-19. Background on the study: COVID-19 samples collected from the United States, Italy and Spain covered acute and convalescent phases.

The sample holds a few counts of this clone. Assay: immunoSEQ multiplex PCR; the TCRdb copy retains only in-frame clones and omits some. The sample lists 300,000 to 400,000 clones; roughly 88% were seen once. CDR3 length equals 14 residues. Germline V lookup: CDR1 SGHRS, CDR2 YFSETQ. V was pared by 7 bases and J by 3 bases, with 8 bases of the junction left unmatched. Participants came from roughly 23 US areas, aged roughly 18 to 89 years. The sample taken for sequencing was PBMCs or T cells enriched from blood (not recorded which). V and J are TRBV5-1 and TRBJ1-1; 8 nucleotides align to TRBD1. The sequence derives from a woman aged 25-40 years with acute COVID-19. The CDR3 here is CASATGVGDTEAFF. The CDR3 nucleotides read TGCGCCAGCGCGACAGGGGTAGGGGACACTGAAGCTTTCTTT.